This entry concerns a single T cell receptor (beta chain). Its antigen remains unknown. CDR1 is LNHDA and CDR2 is SQIVND in the germline V gene (reference sequence). The CDR3 spans 12 residues. The V end was cut by 6 bases, the J end by 10 bases, with 12 bases between. TCRdb's copy holds only in-frame clones and misses some; the assay was immunoSEQ multiplex PCR. The sample lists roughly 34,000 clones, around 87% occurring once. The data originate from a study of T cells in localized non-small cell lung cancer. Study-level results: Appearing in adjacent lung were a median roughly 57 of the top 100 tumor clones. The greatest T cell clonality was found in uninvolved adjacent lung (higher than in tumor).

The sequenced sample was peripheral blood mononuclear cells, obtained before any cancer treatment. This clonotype originated in a man aged 35 to 69 with stage III lung adenocarcinoma. The chain combines TRBV19 with TRBJ1-4; no clear D. CDR3 coding DNA: TGTGCCAGTAGGGACCCCAAAGGAAAACTGTTTTTT. It specifies CASRDPKGKLFF.